These 30 T cell receptor beta chains came from one sample sequenced in a study of Graves' ophthalmopathy and Graves' hyperthyroidism (dated by TCRdb to the late 2010s). TCRdb lists the instrument as Illumina HiSeq 2000. For repertoire sequencing, the TCR beta CDR3 regions were amplified from RNA transcripts. HTBI primers and the Qiagen OneStep RT-PCR kit were used in a first-round RT-PCR, which was followed by a second-round multiplex PCR, size selection and purification. TCRdb reran the public reads through fastp at Q25 and MiXCR, keeping productive beta chains. Rows are combined by CDR3 protein, so each entry shows the most common genes and DNA. The sample table shows around 1.1 million distinct CDR3 sequences, and about two fifths are seen once. The ten largest clones add up to over 8.5% of the sample. The source material was peripheral blood or thyroid tissue (not recorded which). These receptors were taken from an adult man with Graves' hyperthyroidism.

The V and J genes are TRBV19 and TRBJ1-1; D remains ambiguous. There are 11 residues in the CDR3. Looked up from germline, CDR1 is LNHDA and CDR2 is SQIVND (reference sequence). V lost 11 bases and J lost 3, with 10 bases in between. CDR3 sequence: CASTADTEAFF. The CDR3 nucleotides read TGTGCCTCAACGGCAGACACTGAAGCTTTCTTT.

This clonotype was counted many times. The V call is TRBV7-2, the J call TRBJ2-7; D not resolved. Looked up from germline, CDR1 is SGHTA and CDR2 is FQGNSA. Trimming shortened V by 3 bases and J by 1 base, and 10 bases separated the two germline ends. The CDR3 totals 14 residues. CDR3 residues: CASSFKSPSYEQYF. The CDR3, as DNA: TGTGCCAGCAGCTTTAAAAGCCCTTCCTACGAGCAGTACTTC. The whole variable domain, filled in from reference TRBV7-2 and TRBJ2-7, reads GAGVSQSPSNKVTEKGKDVELRCDPISGHTALYWYRQSLGQGLEFLIYFQGNSAPDKSGLPSDRFSAERTGGSVSTLTIQRTQQEDSAVYLCASSFKSPSYEQYFGPGTRLTVT.

Many counts were recorded for this clonotype. The chain is built from TRBV7-9 and TRBJ2-5, with D possibly TRBD2 on 5 matching bases. This CDR3 is 15 amino acids long. Germline V CDR1 and CDR2: SEHNR, FQNEAQ (reference sequence). The V gene lost 0 bases and the J gene lost 2 bases, with 10 bases spanning the gap. CDR3 amino acids: CASSLAEGRQETQYF. The DNA for the CDR3 is TGTGCCAGCAGCTTAGCAGAGGGCCGTCAAGAGACCCAGTACTTC. The complete variable domain, with remaining parts taken from reference TRBV7-9 and TRBJ2-5, reads DTGVSQNPRHKITKRGQNVTFRCDPISEHNRLYWYRQTLGQGPEFLTYFQNEAQLEKSRLLSDRFSAERPKGSFSTLEIQRTEQGDSAMYLCASSLAEGRQETQYFGPGTRLLVL.

This clonotype was recorded many times. The chain couples TRBV7-2 to TRBJ2-5; TRBD1 aligns across 9 bases. The CDR3 consists of 15 residues. V lost 0 bases and J lost 2; bases outside the gene matches: 1. Germline V gene data show CDR1 as SGHTA and CDR2 as FQGNSA. The CDR3 DNA is TGTGCCAGCAGCTTAGCGGGACAGGGACAAGAGACCCAGTACTTC. Protein product: CASSLAGQGQETQYF.

V and J are TRBV20-1 and TRBJ1-2; no firm D call. The CDR3 is 15 amino acids. CDR1 DFQATT and CDR2 SNEGSKA come from the germline V gene (reference sequence). The V end lost 4 bases, the J end lost 3 bases, and 18 bases lay between the germline ends. The CDR3 DNA is TGCAGTGCTAAAACCCAGGAGCGGAACGACTATGGCTACACCTTC. Amino acids: CSAKTQERNDYGYTF.

The V call is TRBV18, the J call TRBJ2-5; D gene unclear. The germline CDR1 and CDR2 sequences are KGHSH and LQKENI. The length of the CDR3 is 14 residues. The V end lost 3 bases, the J end lost 2 bases, and 10 bases lay between the germline ends. CDR3 DNA sequence: TGTGCCAGCTCACCGTCGTCGTCTCAAGAGACCCAGTACTTC. Residues: CASSPSSSQETQYF.

This clonotype was found a few times. V and J are TRBV28 and TRBJ2-6; 7 bases line up with TRBD1. CDR1 is MDHEN and CDR2 is SYDVKM in the germline V gene. V lost 5 bases, J lost 0 bases, and 7 bases stayed unmatched. The CDR3 extends over 17 amino acids. CDR3 protein: CASSDRVSDSGANVLTF. In DNA form, the CDR3 reads TGTGCCAGCAGTGACAGGGTTTCGGACTCTGGGGCCAACGTCCTGACTTTC.

The chain links TRBV11-2 to TRBJ2-6, with D unclear. CDR3 size: 15 residues. The germline V gene encodes CDR1 SGHAT and CDR2 FQNNGV. The CDR3 bases are TGTCCCGTTGAGGCCCTCTCTATTGGGGCCAACGTCCTGACTTTC. It specifies CPVEALSIGANVLTF.

V is TRBV7-2 and J is TRBJ1-3; 9 nucleotides line up with TRBD1. Germline V gives CDR1 SGHTA, CDR2 FQGNSA. The V and J ends lost 5 bases and 1 base, in that order; junction bases with no gene match: 12. The CDR3 has 18 residues. CDR3 bases: TGTGCCAGCAGCAGAACAGGGGGCTTTCCGTTTTCTGGAAACACCATATATTTT. Translation gives CASSRTGGFPFSGNTIYF.

This clonotype was seen many times. V and J are TRBV7-4 and TRBJ2-5, with 7 bases fitting TRBD1. With V trimmed by 5 bases and J by 1 base, 7 bases remained unmatched. CDR1 is SGHVT and CDR2 is SQSDAQ in the germline V gene. The CDR3 runs 15 residues. Here the CDR3 reads CASSPRGWGQETQYF. CDR3 DNA sequence: TGTGCCAGCAGCCCCAGGGGGTGGGGCCAAGAGACCCAGTACTTC.

Notes on this clonotype: This sequence may be a read error, since a much larger clone differs from it by one base. The rearrangement joins TRBV2 to TRBJ2-7; no firm D call. Germline V CDR1 and CDR2: SNHLY, FYNNEI. There are 13 residues in the CDR3. CDR3 coding DNA: TGTGCCAGCAGTGAAGGACGGAGCTACGGGCAGTACTTC. This codes for CASSEGRSYGQYF.

The chain links TRBV6-6 to TRBJ2-5; 7 bases are a match to TRBD1. Germline CDR1 MNHNY, CDR2 SVGAGI (reference sequence). This CDR3 has 14 residues. Trimming took 8 bases from V and 4 from J; bases not matched to a gene: 10. DNA for the CDR3: TGTGCCAGCTACAACAGCAGGGGGTCAGAGACCCAGTACTTC. It encodes CASYNSRGSETQYF.

This clonotype was recorded a few times. The chain has TRBV14 and TRBJ1-2; 8 bases are shared with TRBD1. CDR1 SGHDN and CDR2 FVKESK come from the germline V gene. The CDR3 spans 18 residues. Trimming removed 3 bases from V and 1 base from J; junction bases left unmatched: 13. The CDR3 nucleotides are TGTGCCAGCAGCCATAGACTTTCGACGGGACAGGATAACTATGGCTACACCTTC. Amino acid sequence: CASSHRLSTGQDNYGYTF.

J is TRBJ1-2 and V is TRBV20-1; 7 bases fit TRBD1. Trimming removed 7 bases from V and 4 bases from J; junction bases left unmatched: 3. The CDR3 runs 11 residues. Germline values: CDR1 DFQATT, CDR2 SNEGSKA (reference sequence). The CDR3 nucleotides read TGCAGTGGGACAGGCCCCTATGGCTACACCTTC. It is translated as CSGTGPYGYTF.

The rearrangement links TRBV20-1 to TRBJ2-7, with D unresolved. CDR1 and CDR2 (germline): DFQATT, SNEGSKA (reference sequence). Trimming removed 4 bases at V and 0 bases at J, with 10 bases between. The CDR3 covers 13 residues. CDR3 nucleotide sequence: TGCAGTGCTAACCGACGGACCTCCTACGAGCAGTACTTC. Translated: CSANRRTSYEQYF.

This clonotype was recorded many times. The rearrangement links TRBV19 to TRBJ2-7; no clear D gene. The CDR3 extends over 14 amino acids. Between the trimmed V and J ends, which lost 10 bases and 0 bases, there was a span of 16 bases. CDR1 and CDR2 from the germline V gene are LNHDA and SQIVND (reference sequence). The CDR3 loop is CATNTGSDSYEQYF. For the CDR3, the DNA is TGTGCCACCAACACCGGGTCAGACTCCTACGAGCAGTACTTC. Using reference TRBV19 and TRBJ2-7 for the parts outside the CDR3, the full variable domain is DGGITQSPKYLFRKEGQNVTLSCEQNLNHDAMYWYRQDPGQGLRLIYYSQIVNDFQKGDIAEGYSVSREKKESFPLTVTSAQKNPTAFYLCATNTGSDSYEQYFGPGTRLTVT.

At least ten counts were recorded for this clonotype. The rearrangement uses TRBV6-2 or TRBV6-3 and TRBJ1-1, with 9 bases fitting TRBD1. Germline V gene lookup returns CDR1 MNHEY and CDR2 SVGEGT. CDR3 size: 13 residues. The J segment lost 8 bases and the V segment lost 7 bases, leaving 8 bases of the junction unmatched. The CDR3 DNA follows: TGTGCCAGCAAAAGTCCGGGACAGGGAGAAGCTTTCTTT. Translated: CASKSPGQGEAFF.

This chain links TRBV2 with TRBJ2-7, with a possible D match to TRBD2 (5 bases). Deletions cut 11 bases from V and 5 bases from J, with 16 bases between. The CDR3 length is 12 residues. CDR1 and CDR2 from the germline V gene are SNHLY and FYNNEI. Here the CDR3 DNA reads TGTGCCGGGAACGGGATAGGAGACGAGCAGTACTTC. It translates to CAGNGIGDEQYF.

Comment on this clonotype: Likely a read error: the CDR3 ends without its conserved phenylalanine or tryptophan. The chain links TRBV19 to TRBJ1-2; a weak D match, TRBD1 (6 bases). CDR1 and CDR2 from the germline V gene are LNHDA and SQIVND (reference sequence). Between the trimmed V and J ends, which lost 9 bases and 2 bases, there was a span of 13 bases. There are 13 residues in the CDR3. The CDR3 reads CASKTGPNYGYTL. The CDR3 DNA reads TGTGCCAGCAAGACAGGTCCCAACTATGGCTACACCCTC.

The chain is built from TRBV19 and TRBJ1-5; D perhaps matches TRBD1 (5 bases). Trimming took 9 bases from V and 5 from J, leaving 17 bases between them. Germline V lookup: CDR1 LNHDA, CDR2 SQIVND (reference sequence). This CDR3 has 14 residues. DNA of the CDR3: TGTGCCAGCAGCCAGGCTGGGACTCATCAGCCCCAGCATTTT. Protein: CASSQAGTHQPQHF.

This clonotype was seen repeatedly, ten times or more. The V call is TRBV11-3, the J call TRBJ2-5, with D perhaps TRBD2 (6 bases). The CDR3 extends over 14 amino acids. In germline, CDR1 is SGHNT, CDR2 YENEEA. V lost 1 base and J 7 bases, leaving 13 bases between the germline ends. CDR3 in DNA: TGTGCCAGCAGCTTAGCCGGCGGAGGGGCGACCCAGTACTTC. Translating it yields CASSLAGGGATQYF.

This clonotype was picked up many times. The genes are TRBV9 and TRBJ1-2, with unresolved D. V lost 6 bases and J lost 8, with 20 bases in between. CDR1 and CDR2 (germline): SGDLS, YYNGEE. The CDR3 is 14 residues long. The CDR3 is CASTSGISAGGYTF. For the CDR3, the DNA is TGTGCCAGCACCTCCGGGATTTCGGCGGGAGGCTACACCTTC.

The chain uses TRBV28 and TRBJ2-7, with a possible D match to TRBD1 (6 bases). Trimming stripped 1 base from V and 4 bases from J, with 17 bases between. CDR1 MDHEN and CDR2 SYDVKM come from the germline V gene. The CDR3 spans 16 residues. The CDR3: CASSLYPRDTSYEQYF. For the CDR3, the DNA is TGTGCCAGCAGTTTATACCCCCGGGACACCAGTTACGAGCAGTACTTC.

This clonotype was picked up a small number of times. The CDR3 bases are TGCAGTGCTAGGCAAGAGGGAACCCTACAGTACTTC. This sequence encodes CSARQEGTLQYF. The chain carries TRBV20-1 and TRBJ2-7; the D gene is possibly TRBD2 (5 bases). Trimming removed 3 bases from V and 10 bases from J, with 16 bases in between. The CDR3 loop spans 12 amino acids. Germline lookup yields CDR1 DFQATT and CDR2 SNEGSKA (reference sequence).

In this sample, this clonotype turned up a few times. This rearrangement joins TRBV7-6 to TRBJ2-7; D not resolved. CDR3 length: 13 residues. V lost 4 bases and J lost 3, with 10 bases in between. Germline CDR1 reads SGHVS; CDR2 reads FNYEAQ. The CDR3 here is CASSSYSSYEQYF. DNA for the CDR3: TGTGCCAGCAGCTCGTACTCGAGCTACGAGCAGTACTTC.

This clonotype was seen a few times. This chain uses TRBV10-3 with TRBJ1-3; D is unresolved. The CDR3 contains 15 residues. From germline, CDR1 is ENHRY and CDR2 SYGVKD. The germline V and J ends were trimmed by 6 bases and 1 base, with 13 bases remaining between them. The CDR3 sequence is CAIRVAGKSGNTIYF. The CDR3 DNA follows: TGTGCCATCAGGGTAGCAGGCAAATCTGGAAACACCATATATTTT.

The chain joins TRBV25-1 to TRBJ1-6; 7 bases are a match to TRBD1. This CDR3 is built from 16 residues. The V gene's germline CDR1 is MGHDK and CDR2 SYGVNS. Germline trimming cut 8 bases from V and 7 bases from J; bases unmatched to any gene: 14. The CDR3 is CASSSTTGTENSPLHF. The CDR3 bases are TGTGCCAGCTCATCAACGACCGGGACAGAGAATTCACCCCTCCACTTT.

This clonotype was picked up many times. The CDR3 coding sequence is TGTGCCACCAGCAGAGATGTGGGGTCAGGTTTTTATGGCTACACCTTC. Its translation: CATSRDVGSGFYGYTF. This sequence joins TRBV15 and TRBJ1-2; D gene uncertain. V dropped 0 bases and J dropped 5 bases, with 16 bases sitting between them. The length of the CDR3 is 16 residues. Looked up from germline, CDR1 is LNHNV and CDR2 is YYDKDF (reference sequence).

This clonotype was counted once. J is TRBJ1-5 and V is TRBV20-1, with D uncertain. The V end was cut by 6 bases, the J end by 3 bases, with 12 bases between. The V gene's germline CDR1 is DFQATT and CDR2 SNEGSKA (reference sequence). The length of the CDR3 is 13 residues. In DNA form, the CDR3 reads TGCAGTGCCAGCGGCGGATACAATCAGCCCCAGCATTTT. It encodes CSASGGYNQPQHF.

This clonotype was detected many times. The chain carries TRBV29-1 and TRBJ2-7; D perhaps matches TRBD2 (5 bases). The CDR3 totals 13 residues. The V gene lost 6 bases and the J gene lost 0 bases, with 12 bases spanning the gap. Germline CDR1 is SQVTM and CDR2 is ANQGSEA. The CDR3 nucleotides are TGCAGCGTCGTCATGGGGAGCTCCTACGAGCAGTACTTC. Encoded protein: CSVVMGSSYEQYF.